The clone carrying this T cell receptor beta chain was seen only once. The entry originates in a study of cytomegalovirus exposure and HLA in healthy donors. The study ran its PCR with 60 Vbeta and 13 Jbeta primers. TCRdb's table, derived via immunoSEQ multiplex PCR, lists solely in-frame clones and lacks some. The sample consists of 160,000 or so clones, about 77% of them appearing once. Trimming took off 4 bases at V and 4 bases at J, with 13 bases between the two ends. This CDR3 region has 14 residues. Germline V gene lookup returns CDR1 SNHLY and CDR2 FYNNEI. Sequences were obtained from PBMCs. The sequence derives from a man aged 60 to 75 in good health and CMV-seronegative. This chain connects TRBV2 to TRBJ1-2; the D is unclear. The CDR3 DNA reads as TGTGCCAGCAGTGTAAATAGTGAGGTCTATGGCTACACCTTC. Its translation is CASSVNSEVYGYTF.